This record covers a single T cell receptor beta chain. This clone came up once. What antigen it recognizes has not been identified. One base away there is no much larger clone; base qualities are not given. This sample is drawn from a study of T cells in localized non-small cell lung cancer (dated by TCRdb to between 2020 and 2021). For the wider study: Comparing tumors with uninvolved tumor-adjacent lungs, the study looked at the T cell repertoires of 220 or so patients with early-stage NSCLC. The cohort comprised under 250 treatment-naïve NSCLC patients with resected, localized lung tumors. The mean age of the NSCLC patients was roughly 70 years, with 120 to 150 men and around 110 women.

Results and caveats for the whole study, not just this receptor: Because multi-region tumor sequencing was not performed, intratumor heterogeneity could not be ruled out. Since the design was exploratory, TCR variables were selected using unadjusted p-values with no false-discovery rate correction. Longer overall survival was associated with higher T cell density in blood, whereas shorter survival was associated with higher clonality in adjacent lung. Of the top 100 tumor clones, a median of 57 were detected in paired uninvolved adjacent lung; under 30 were also among that lung's top 100. Uninvolved tumor-adjacent lung showed the highest T cell clonality, higher than tumor, which suggests more focused antigenic responses in the adjacent lung.

The CDR3 numbers 15 residues from cysteine through phenylalanine. CDR3 DNA only is kept here, 45 bases in frame from base 1. For CDR1 and CDR2, the germline V gene lists SGHDN and FVKESK. Trimming costs V 5 bases and J 2 bases, and their ends lie 15 bases apart. The immunoSEQ Assay was used to sequence TCR beta CDR3 regions from DNA. For the original study's pipeline: To compute T cell density, TCR beta template counts were normalized to usable DNA, which was estimated by amplifying housekeeping genes. The preseqR package was used to estimate richness by extrapolating to 400,000 templates for PBMC samples and to 120,000 templates for tissue samples. Clonality was defined as one minus Pielou's evenness. Tissue-enriched TCRs were identified by differential abundance testing using productive amino-acid clonotypes, minimum total count 5 and alpha 0.1. The Jaccard Index and the Morisita Overlap Index were used to measure how much the repertoires overlapped between compartments. TCR beta CDR3s were clustered by GLIPH together with public tetramer-defined viral CDR3s, and at least three viral sequences plus V-gene enrichment were required for viral motifs. The table comes from immuneACCESS by way of TCRdb, which keeps in-frame sequences with V and J called. Part of the clones is missing from these tables; in studies checked, under half for an unresolved V gene and the rest for unknown reasons. V and J calls and clone size are given by that table; D and trimming were obtained from the DNA. A total of fewer than 90,000 clones appear in this sample, almost 85% of them only once. The ten largest clonotypes hold 2.8% of the sample.

At diagnosis, tumor, uninvolved tumor-adjacent lung and peripheral blood were collected and then preserved as a mix of FFPE and fresh-frozen material. For TCR repertoire profiling, blood samples were analyzed as peripheral blood mononuclear cells. Recombination joined TRBV14 with TRBJ2-5; TRBD2 is perhaps the D gene, given 6 matching bases. The sample was peripheral blood, taken before any cancer treatment. This receptor was taken from a man aged 35 to 70 with stage I lung adenocarcinoma. The DNA sequence is given as TGTGCCAGCAGCGGACTGGGACTGGGGCAAGAGACCCAGTACTTC. This gives the protein CASSGLGLGQETQYF.